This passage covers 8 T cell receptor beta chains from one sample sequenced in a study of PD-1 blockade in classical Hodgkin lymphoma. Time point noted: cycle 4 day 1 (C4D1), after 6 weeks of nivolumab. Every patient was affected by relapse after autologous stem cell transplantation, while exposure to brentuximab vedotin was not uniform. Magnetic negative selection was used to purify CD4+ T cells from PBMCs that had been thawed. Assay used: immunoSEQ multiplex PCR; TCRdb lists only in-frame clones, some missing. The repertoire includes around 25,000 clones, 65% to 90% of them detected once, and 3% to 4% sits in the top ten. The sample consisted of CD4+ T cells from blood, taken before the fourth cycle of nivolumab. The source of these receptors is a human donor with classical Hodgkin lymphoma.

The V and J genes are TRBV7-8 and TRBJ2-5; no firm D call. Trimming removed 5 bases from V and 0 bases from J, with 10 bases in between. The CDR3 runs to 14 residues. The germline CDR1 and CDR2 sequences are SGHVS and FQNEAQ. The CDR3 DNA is TGTGCCAGCAGCCCGAGACGGTACCAAGAGACCCAGTACTTC. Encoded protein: CASSPRRYQETQYF.

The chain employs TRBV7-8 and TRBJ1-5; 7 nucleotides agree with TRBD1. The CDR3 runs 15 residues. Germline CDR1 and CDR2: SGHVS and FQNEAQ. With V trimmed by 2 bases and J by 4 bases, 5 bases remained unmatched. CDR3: CASSLNRGRNQPQHF. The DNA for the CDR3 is TGTGCCAGCAGCTTAAACAGGGGAAGGAATCAGCCCCAGCATTTT.

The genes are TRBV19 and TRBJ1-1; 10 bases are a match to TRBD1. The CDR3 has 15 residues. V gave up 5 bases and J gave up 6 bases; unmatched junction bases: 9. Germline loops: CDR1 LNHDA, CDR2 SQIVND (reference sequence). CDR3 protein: CASSPGDRGVSEAFF. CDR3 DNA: TGTGCCAGTAGTCCCGGGGACAGGGGAGTGTCTGAAGCTTTCTTT.

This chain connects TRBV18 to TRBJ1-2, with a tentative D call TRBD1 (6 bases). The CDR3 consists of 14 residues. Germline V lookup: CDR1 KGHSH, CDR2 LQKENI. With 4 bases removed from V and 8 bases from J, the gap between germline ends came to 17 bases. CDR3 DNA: TGTGCCAGCTCACGATCTACAGGGTCAATGGGCTACACCTTC. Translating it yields CASSRSTGSMGYTF. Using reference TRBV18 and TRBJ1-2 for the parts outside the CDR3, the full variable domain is NAGVMQNPRHLVRRRGQEARLRCSPMKGHSHVYWYRQLPEEGLKFMVYLQKENIIDESGMPKERFSAEFPKEGPSILRIQQVVRGDSAAYFCASSRSTGSMGYTFGSGTRLTVV.

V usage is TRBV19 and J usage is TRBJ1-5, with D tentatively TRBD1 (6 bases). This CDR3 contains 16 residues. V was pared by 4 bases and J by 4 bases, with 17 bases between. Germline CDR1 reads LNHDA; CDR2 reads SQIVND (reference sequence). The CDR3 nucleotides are TGTGCCAGTAGTACCGACAGGCTAAAGGTTAATCAGCCCCAGCATTTT. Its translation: CASSTDRLKVNQPQHF.

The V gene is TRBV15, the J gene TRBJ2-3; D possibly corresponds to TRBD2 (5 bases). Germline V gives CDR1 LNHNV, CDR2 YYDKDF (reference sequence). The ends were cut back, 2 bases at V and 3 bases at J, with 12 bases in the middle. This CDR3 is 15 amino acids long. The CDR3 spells CATSRNRERTDTQYF. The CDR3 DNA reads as TGTGCCACCAGCAGAAACCGGGAAAGAACAGATACGCAGTATTTT. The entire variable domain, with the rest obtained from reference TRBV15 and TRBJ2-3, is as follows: DAMVIQNPRYQVTQFGKPVTLSCSQTLNHNVMYWYQQKSSQAPKLLFHYYDKDFNNEADTPDNFQSRRPNTSFCFLDIRSPGLGDTAMYLCATSRNRERTDTQYFGPGTRLTVL.

CDR3 in amino acids: CASSLGQGTYEQYF. CDR3 DNA: TGTGCCAGCAGCTTAGGACAGGGCACCTACGAGCAGTACTTC. V and J are TRBV13 and TRBJ2-7; TRBD1 might be the D (6 bases). V was trimmed by 0 bases and J by 2 bases, leaving 8 bases between them. The germline V gene has CDR1 PRHDT and CDR2 FYEKMQ (reference sequence). This CDR3 contains 14 residues.

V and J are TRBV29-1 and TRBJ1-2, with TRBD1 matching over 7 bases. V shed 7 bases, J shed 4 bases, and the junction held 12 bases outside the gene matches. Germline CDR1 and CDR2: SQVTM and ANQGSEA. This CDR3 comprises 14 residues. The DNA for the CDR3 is TGCAGCGCTACTATTGGGACAGTCTCCTATGGCTACACCTTC. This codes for CSATIGTVSYGYTF.